This passage covers 17 T cell receptor beta chains from one sample sequenced in a study of spatial heterogeneity in lung cancer. TCRdb fed the 5' RACE reads into MiXCR, producing one record per CDR3 protein. The sample shows several thousand distinct CDR3 sequences, 7% of them seen only once. Time point of the sample: sample taken at primary tumor resection. Whole-study findings and limits: Tumoral mutation counts were tracked by counts of expanded intratumoral alpha and beta TCRs.

These receptors have no known antigen. The specimen was lung tumor tissue, collected at surgery. The receptors were gathered from a male donor with early-stage non-small cell lung cancer.

This clonotype was found many times. As DNA, the CDR3 is TGTGCCAGCAGTGAAGCGGGGGGAAGCAATCAGCCCCAGCATTTT. Translation: CASSEAGGSNQPQHF. This chain uses TRBV6-1 with TRBJ1-5; a weak D match, TRBD1 (5 bases). Trimming took 0 bases from V and 1 from J, leaving 7 bases between them. CDR1 and CDR2 (germline): MNHNS, SASEGT. The CDR3 length is 15 residues.

This clonotype showed up many times. This sequence joins TRBV12-3 or TRBV12-4 and TRBJ1-1; D is ambiguous. With 5 bases removed from V and 1 base from J, the gap between germline ends came to 14 bases. This CDR3 is 15 amino acids long. CDR3 sequence: CASSTTYGPNTEAFF. DNA for the CDR3: TGTGCCAGCAGTACTACGTACGGCCCGAACACTGAAGCTTTCTTT.

The J gene is TRBJ1-1, the V gene TRBV12-3 or TRBV12-4; D uncertain. V lost 5 bases and J lost 1, with 8 bases in between. CDR3 length equals 13 residues. In nucleotides, the CDR3 is TGTGCCAGCAGTATCACCCGGAACACTGAAGCTTTCTTT. It codes for CASSITRNTEAFF.

In its sample, this clonotype ranks as medium-sized. V is TRBV28 and J is TRBJ2-7; D may be TRBD2 (6 bases). V was trimmed by 3 bases and J by 0 bases, leaving 15 bases between them. The CDR3 spans 16 residues. The germline V gene has CDR1 MDHEN and CDR2 SYDVKM. The CDR3 DNA follows: TGTGCCAGCAGTTTTCGTACGCGCGGGGTCTCCTACGAGCAGTACTTC. Encoded protein: CASSFRTRGVSYEQYF.

The chain recombines TRBV27 with TRBJ1-6; tentatively, D is TRBD1 (6 bases). The CDR3 sequence is 14 residues long. V was trimmed by 5 bases and J by 3 bases, leaving 8 bases between them. Germline values: CDR1 MNHEY, CDR2 SMNVEV (reference sequence). The CDR3 coding sequence is TGTGCCAGCAGTCCGGACAGCTATAATTCACCCCTCCACTTT. Translating gives CASSPDSYNSPLHF.

This clonotype was found a few times. The CDR3 is CASSPLDLSRSHEQYF. Here the CDR3 DNA reads TGTGCCAGCTCACCACTCGATTTATCGCGATCCCACGAGCAGTACTTC. V gene TRBV18 combines with J gene TRBJ2-7; D gene ambiguous. Germline CDR1 reads KGHSH; CDR2 reads LQKENI. Trimming removed 1 base from V and 5 bases from J, with 18 bases in between. This CDR3 is built from 16 residues.

This clonotype was observed many times. This chain connects TRBV20-1 to TRBJ2-6; either TRBD1 or TRBD2 may supply D (5 bases each). The germline V gene has CDR1 DFQATT and CDR2 SNEGSKA (reference sequence). Trimming took off 0 bases at V and 6 bases at J, with 12 bases between the two ends. This CDR3 comprises 15 residues. CDR3 in amino acids: CSAREFSGAANVLTF. As DNA, the CDR3 is TGCAGTGCTAGAGAATTCTCCGGGGCGGCCAACGTCCTGACTTTC.

This clonotype was seen repeatedly, ten times or more. The chain is built from TRBV11-2 and TRBJ2-7, with TRBD2 identical over 12 bases. This CDR3 spans 15 amino acids. Trimming at V came to 6 bases and at J to 3 bases, leaving 6 bases not matched to a gene. Germline loops: CDR1 SGHAT, CDR2 FQNNGV. For the CDR3, the DNA is TGTGCCAGCAGTACGACTAGCGGGAGAGGCTACGAGCAGTACTTC. Amino acids: CASSTTSGRGYEQYF.

This clonotype has just a few counts. The V and J genes are TRBV4-1 and TRBJ2-3; D gene ambiguous. V shed 0 bases and J shed 7 bases, with 5 bases lying between them. The CDR3 extends over 12 amino acids. CDR1 is MGHRA, CDR2 YSYEKL, per germline. The CDR3 region has the DNA TGCGCCAGCAGCCAAGATCGCTATACGCAGTATTTT. Translation gives CASSQDRYTQYF.

Judged by abundance, this clonotype is medium-sized (0.01 to 0.1%). The CDR3 here is CASSIGTLETQYF. The DNA of the CDR3 is TGCGCCAGCAGCATCGGGACGCTAGAGACCCAGTACTTC. This chain connects TRBV5-1 to TRBJ2-5; D may be TRBD1 or TRBD2 (5 bases each). The V gene lost 4 bases and the J gene lost 4 bases, with 11 bases spanning the gap. Per the germline V gene, CDR1 is SGHRS and CDR2 is YFSETQ. The CDR3 is 13 amino acids.

This clonotype was detected ten times or more. The rearrangement links TRBV4-1 to TRBJ2-3; the match to TRBD2 covers 7 bases. This CDR3 region has 15 residues. CDR1 MGHRA and CDR2 YSYEKL come from the germline V gene. With V trimmed by 6 bases and J by 0 bases, 6 bases remained unmatched. CDR3 nucleotide sequence: TGCGCCAGCAGTAGCGGGCCTTCTAGCACAGATACGCAGTATTTT. Its translation: CASSSGPSSTDTQYF.

By share, this clonotype ranks as medium-sized. The chain links TRBV20-1 to TRBJ1-2, with unresolved D. Germline CDR1 is DFQATT and CDR2 is SNEGSKA (reference sequence). The CDR3 is made up of 16 amino acids. V was pared by 6 bases and J by 7 bases, with 27 bases between. DNA for the CDR3: TGCAGTGCCCCGAATGGGGTATCGGCGTCCCTAGGTGGCTACACCTTC. Protein: CSAPNGVSASLGGYTF.

By frequency in the sample, this clonotype is medium-sized. The chain carries TRBV30 and TRBJ1-1; 7 positions match TRBD1. Germline CDR1 reads GTSNPN; CDR2 reads SVGIG (reference sequence). V trimming: 3 bases; J trimming: 1 base; junction bases outside the gene matches: 2. The CDR3 totals 13 residues. The CDR3 DNA sequence: TGTGCCTGGAGACAGGGGTGGAACACTGAAGCTTTCTTT. Protein: CAWRQGWNTEAFF.

V is TRBV28 and J is TRBJ2-1; the D gene is possibly TRBD1 (5 bases). The V gene's germline CDR1 is MDHEN and CDR2 SYDVKM. The length of the CDR3 is 12 residues. Trimming left V 8 bases short and J 4 bases short, with 9 bases between. CDR3 sequence (DNA): TGTGCCAGCTTTGACAGATACAATGAGCAGTTCTTC. This codes for CASFDRYNEQFF.

This clonotype is termed medium-sized (0.01 to 0.1%). The chain uses TRBV3-1 and TRBJ1-4; D unclear. CDR1 is LGHDT and CDR2 is YNNKEL in the germline V gene (reference sequence). The CDR3 extends over 13 amino acids. V lost 2 bases, J lost 8 bases, and 9 bases lay in between. This CDR3 is CASSQQGGEKLFF. CDR3 sequence (DNA): TGTGCCAGCAGCCAACAAGGAGGGGAAAAACTGTTTTTT.

The sample holds many counts of this clonotype. The chain is built from TRBV15 and TRBJ2-7, with D maybe TRBD2 (5 bases). The CDR3 is 16 residues long. Per the germline V gene, CDR1 is LNHNV and CDR2 is YYDKDF (reference sequence). V lost 2 bases, J lost 5 bases, and 19 bases lay in between. Here the CDR3 DNA reads TGTGCCACCAGCAGAAATAGGGAGACCTTTGATAACGAGCAGTACTTC. Its translation: CATSRNRETFDNEQYF.

This clonotype showed up many times. J is TRBJ1-6 and V is TRBV19, with D hard to call. V lost 8 bases and J lost 7, with 12 bases in between. Germline V gene lookup returns CDR1 LNHDA and CDR2 SQIVND (reference sequence). The CDR3 is 13 amino acids. DNA of the CDR3: TGTGCCAGTGGTACTCTAGACAATTCACCCCTCCACTTT. Amino acid sequence: CASGTLDNSPLHF. The complete variable domain, with remaining parts taken from reference TRBV19 and TRBJ1-6, reads DGGITQSPKYLFRKEGQNVTLSCEQNLNHDAMYWYRQDPGQGLRLIYYSQIVNDFQKGDIAEGYSVSREKKESFPLTVTSAQKNPTAFYLCASGTLDNSPLHFGNGTRLTVT.